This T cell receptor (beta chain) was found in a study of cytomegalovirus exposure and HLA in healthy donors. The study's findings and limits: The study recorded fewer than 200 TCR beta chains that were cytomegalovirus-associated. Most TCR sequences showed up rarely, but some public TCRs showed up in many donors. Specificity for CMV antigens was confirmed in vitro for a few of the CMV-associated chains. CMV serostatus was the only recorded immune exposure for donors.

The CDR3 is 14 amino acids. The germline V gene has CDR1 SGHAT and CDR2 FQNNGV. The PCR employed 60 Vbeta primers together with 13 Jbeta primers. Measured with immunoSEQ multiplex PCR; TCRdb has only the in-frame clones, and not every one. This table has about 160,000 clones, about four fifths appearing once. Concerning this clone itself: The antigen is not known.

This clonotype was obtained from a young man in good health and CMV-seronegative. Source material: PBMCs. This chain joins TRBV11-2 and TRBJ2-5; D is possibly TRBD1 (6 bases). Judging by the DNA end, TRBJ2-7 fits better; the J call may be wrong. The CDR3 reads CASSLELGAHEQYF. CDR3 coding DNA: TGTGCCAGCAGCTTAGAATTGGGGGCCCACGAGCAGTACTTC.